This T cell receptor (beta chain) was sequenced in a study of blood T cell repertoires in COVID-19. Study overall: The cDNA or gDNA used as material had been derived from T cells, B-cell-depleted T cells, or PBMCs.

Only in-frame clones appear in the TCRdb table, and some are missing; sequencing was by immunoSEQ multiplex PCR. The sample includes about 330,000 clones, around 90% of them seen just once. V lost 2 bases and J lost 6, with 13 bases in between. The CDR3 totals 14 residues. Germline-derived CDR1 and CDR2 are MNHEY and SVGAGI. The sequencing input was peripheral blood. The chain couples TRBV6-5 to TRBJ1-1, with TRBD1 as a possible D gene (5 bases). The receptor was derived from a man aged 30-40 years with COVID-19, enrolled during active disease. CDR3 protein: CASSYDGQGAEAFF. The CDR3 nucleotides read TGTGCCAGCAGTTACGACGGGCAGGGCGCTGAAGCTTTCTTT.